The 30 T cell receptor beta chains below come from one sample, sequenced in a study of T-cell memory formation after mild COVID-19. TCRdb ran MiXCR on the 5' RACE reads and lists one entry per CDR3 protein. The data contain around 200,000 distinct CDR3 sequences, around 27% of them singletons. The sequenced sample was PBMCs or a T cell subset sorted from them (not recorded which). These receptors were taken from an adult woman who had mild COVID-19 (a few samples of this study predate the infection). Cell type and time point are not known.

There are a few counts of this clonotype. This sequence joins TRBV7-9 and TRBJ2-3; D unresolved. Germline V lookup: CDR1 SEHNR, CDR2 FQNEAQ (reference sequence). The germline V and J ends were trimmed by 5 bases and 0 bases, with 12 bases remaining between them. CDR3 size: 15 residues. CDR3 protein: CASSKVYGSTDTQYF. For the CDR3, the DNA is TGTGCCAGCAGCAAGGTATATGGGAGCACAGATACGCAGTATTTT.

The chain is built from TRBV7-2 and TRBJ2-3, with no clear D. Trimming pared 1 base from V and 2 bases from J, leaving 10 bases between. The CDR3 consists of 15 residues. The germline V gene has CDR1 SGHTA and CDR2 FQGNSA. DNA of the CDR3: TGTGCCAGCAGCTTAGGCAGGTACTTCACAGATACGCAGTATTTT. Translating it yields CASSLGRYFTDTQYF.

The chain links TRBV7-2 to TRBJ1-1; 7 positions match TRBD1. The CDR3 loop spans 20 amino acids. Trimming cost V 2 bases and J 1 base; bases outside gene matches: 19. Germline values: CDR1 SGHTA, CDR2 FQGNSA. DNA for the CDR3: TGTGCCAGCAGCTTATGGCCCGTGTTTTTCCAGGGACAGTCGAACACTGAAGCTTTCTTT. Translating it yields CASSLWPVFFQGQSNTEAFF.

The genes are TRBV6-5 and TRBJ1-1, with 7 bases fitting TRBD1. Germline CDR1 reads MNHEY; CDR2 reads SVGAGI. V lost 4 bases, J lost 11 bases, and 7 bases stayed unmatched. The CDR3 spans 12 residues. DNA for the CDR3: TGTGCCAGCAGTTCCGAACAGGGGACGGCTTTCTTT. Its translation is CASSSEQGTAFF.

V and J are TRBV11-3 and TRBJ2-1, with D unclear. V lost 5 bases, J lost 8 bases, and 34 bases lay in between. Germline lookup yields CDR1 SGHNT and CDR2 YENEEA. This CDR3 is 20 amino acids long. The chain's CDR3 is CASSHATQNPRLRPSDEQFF. The CDR3 nucleotides are TGTGCCAGCAGCCACGCCACCCAAAACCCTAGGTTGCGGCCCTCGGATGAGCAGTTCTTC.

This clonotype was seen a handful of times. The chain joins TRBV24-1 to TRBJ2-5; tentatively, D is TRBD1 or TRBD2 (6 bases each). Germline values: CDR1 KGHDR, CDR2 SFDVKD. V gave up 0 bases and J gave up 10 bases, with 11 bases separating them. CDR3 length: 13 residues. This CDR3 is CATSDLPKGGQYF. In DNA form, the CDR3 reads TGTGCCACCAGTGATTTGCCTAAGGGGGGCCAGTACTTC.

This clonotype was recorded at least ten times. The chain combines TRBV5-5 with TRBJ2-7, with 7 nucleotides matching TRBD1. The V gene's germline CDR1 is SGHKS and CDR2 YYEKEE (reference sequence). This CDR3 is 14 amino acids long. Losses at the gene ends were 4 bases for V and 2 bases for J; bases not matched to a gene: 6. CDR3 in DNA: TGTGCCAGCAGCCTGACAGGGAGAGCCTACGAGCAGTACTTC. Protein product: CASSLTGRAYEQYF.

This clonotype was seen more than once but under ten times. This rearrangement joins TRBV29-1 to TRBJ1-1; TRBD1 might be the D (5 bases). Trimming took off 6 bases at V and 0 bases at J, with 11 bases between the two ends. Germline CDR1 and CDR2: SQVTM and ANQGSEA. The length of the CDR3 is 13 residues. The CDR3 is CSVPDSLNTEAFF. The CDR3 bases are TGCAGCGTCCCCGACAGCCTGAACACTGAAGCTTTCTTT. The whole variable domain, remainder taken from reference TRBV29-1 and TRBJ1-1, is SAVISQKPSRDICQRGTSLTIQCQVDSQVTMMFWYRQQPGQSLTLIATANQGSEATYESGFVIDKFPISRPNLTFSTLTVSNMSPEDSSIYLCSVPDSLNTEAFFGQGTRLTVV.

V usage is TRBV7-3 and J usage is TRBJ2-3, with a possible D match to TRBD1 (6 bases). Germline V gene sequence: CDR1 SGHTA, CDR2 FQGTGA. This CDR3 spans 15 amino acids. The V gene lost 4 bases and the J gene lost 2 bases, with 13 bases spanning the gap. CDR3 sequence reads: CASSSGHTITDTQYF. CDR3 in DNA: TGTGCCAGCAGCTCGGGACACACTATCACAGATACGCAGTATTTT.

The chain joins TRBV20-1 to TRBJ2-1; 7 positions match TRBD2. The ends lost 2 bases at V and 6 bases at J; junction bases unmatched: 13. Germline values: CDR1 DFQATT, CDR2 SNEGSKA (reference sequence). This CDR3 comprises 16 residues. The CDR3 DNA follows: TGCAGTGCTAGAAGGGAGGGTAGTATGATGTTCAATGAGCAGTTCTTC. Protein product: CSARREGSMMFNEQFF.

The chain couples TRBV6-2 or TRBV6-3 to TRBJ2-6, with TRBD2 matching over 7 bases. Germline CDR1 is MNHEY and CDR2 is SVGEGT. CDR3 length: 15 residues. V lost 6 bases to trimming and J lost 0 bases; unmatched junction nucleotides: 2. The CDR3 coding sequence is TGTGCCAGCAGGCGGGGGAGCTCTGGGGCCAACGTCCTGACTTTC. Protein sequence: CASRRGSSGANVLTF.

V usage is TRBV18 and J usage is TRBJ2-7; no reliable D call. CDR3 length: 16 residues. Germline V gives CDR1 KGHSH, CDR2 LQKENI. V lost 2 bases and J 3 bases, leaving 17 bases between the germline ends. This CDR3 reads CASSPLSGSPLYEQYF. The CDR3 DNA follows: TGTGCCAGCTCACCATTATCCGGTAGCCCTCTCTACGAGCAGTACTTC.

This clonotype appeared a few times. The genes are TRBV29-1 and TRBJ2-2; 8 bases are a match to TRBD1. This CDR3 region has 14 residues. Germline V gene sequence: CDR1 SQVTM, CDR2 ANQGSEA. With 5 bases clipped from V and 3 bases from J, the junction kept 5 bases outside the gene matches. This CDR3 is CSVRQGLDTGELFF. The CDR3 bases are TGCAGCGTTCGACAGGGGTTGGACACCGGGGAGCTGTTTTTT.

This clonotype was detected only a few times. The chain uses TRBV2 and TRBJ2-6; TRBD2 might be the D (5 bases). Per the germline V gene, CDR1 is SNHLY and CDR2 is FYNNEI. Between the trimmed V and J ends, which lost 7 bases and 2 bases, there was a span of 18 bases. CDR3 length equals 17 residues. CDR3 bases: TGTGCCAGCACCGGGGATACTGGGCGTCCTGGGGCCAACGTCCTGACTTTC. This codes for CASTGDTGRPGANVLTF.

This clonotype came up a few times. This chain links TRBV7-9 with TRBJ2-1; 9 positions agree with TRBD2. The trim removed 3 bases at V and 4 bases at J, leaving 1 base unmatched. CDR1 SEHNR and CDR2 FQNEAQ come from the germline V gene (reference sequence). The CDR3 has 14 residues. The CDR3 DNA reads as TGTGCCAGCAGCTTTAGCGGGGGTTACAATGAGCAGTTCTTC. It is translated as CASSFSGGYNEQFF. Together with reference TRBV7-9 and TRBJ2-1, the CDR3 gives the full variable domain: DTGVSQNPRHKITKRGQNVTFRCDPISEHNRLYWYRQTLGQGPEFLTYFQNEAQLEKSRLLSDRFSAERPKGSFSTLEIQRTEQGDSAMYLCASSFSGGYNEQFFGPGTRLTVL.

This clonotype came up a few times. The rearrangement uses TRBV7-8 and TRBJ2-7, with 11 positions matching TRBD1. The CDR3 runs 16 residues. Looked up from germline, CDR1 is SGHVS and CDR2 is FQNEAQ. The ends lost 2 bases at V and 3 bases at J; junction bases unmatched: 6. CDR3 DNA sequence: TGTGCCAGCAGCTTATTTCTCGGGACAGGGGGCTACGAGCAGTACTTC. Protein sequence: CASSLFLGTGGYEQYF.

The sample holds a few counts of this clonotype. CDR3: CASSLSSGGAQGEQFF. CDR3 nucleotides: TGTGCCAGCAGTTTATCTAGCGGGGGGGCCCAGGGTGAGCAGTTCTTC. The chain employs TRBV5-5 and TRBJ2-1; 12 bases line up with TRBD2. With V trimmed by 5 bases and J by 9 bases, 12 bases remained unmatched. This CDR3 has 16 residues. The germline gives CDR1 SGHKS, CDR2 YYEKEE (reference sequence).

As regards this clonotype: Mismatch with germline at one junction end may stem from a read error. The V and J genes are TRBV7-7 and TRBJ2-1; no definite D call. CDR1 and CDR2 (germline): SSHAT, FNYEAQ (reference sequence). This CDR3 comprises 16 residues. CDR3 in amino acids: CASSLSSVSSYNEQFF. The CDR3 coding sequence is TGTGCTAGCAGCTTATCGTCCGTCAGCTCCTACAATGAGCAGTTCTTC.

The chain recombines TRBV4-1 with TRBJ2-3; D is possibly TRBD2 (6 bases). The ends were cut back, 2 bases at V and 2 bases at J, with 14 bases in the middle. Germline V lookup: CDR1 MGHRA, CDR2 YSYEKL. There are 16 residues in the CDR3. CDR3 sequence reads: CASSQRWAGSTDTQYF. CDR3 bases: TGCGCCAGCAGCCAACGATGGGCGGGGTCCACAGATACGCAGTATTTT.

This clonotype was recorded a few times. The CDR3: CASSPQTGVSYEQYF. In DNA, the CDR3 is TGTGCCAGCAGCCCGCAGACAGGGGTCTCCTACGAGCAGTACTTC. The V gene is TRBV7-2, the J gene TRBJ2-7; 8 bases fit TRBD1. The CDR3 spans 15 residues. V lost 5 bases to trimming and J lost 0 bases; unmatched junction nucleotides: 6. Looked up from germline, CDR1 is SGHTA and CDR2 is FQGNSA.

The chain uses TRBV6-2 or TRBV6-3 and TRBJ2-5, with 10 bases fitting TRBD2. V dropped 4 bases and J dropped 5; count of bases not matched to a gene: 7. This CDR3 has 15 residues. Germline-derived CDR1 and CDR2 are MNHEY and SVGEGT. CDR3 sequence reads: CASSLSAGGPETQYF. DNA of the CDR3: TGTGCCAGCAGTTTGTCAGCGGGAGGGCCCGAGACCCAGTACTTC.

V gene TRBV6-1 combines with J gene TRBJ1-2; D is possibly TRBD1 (6 bases). Trimming removed 11 bases from V and 4 bases from J, with 14 bases in between. The CDR3 covers 12 residues. Germline values: CDR1 MNHNS, CDR2 SASEGT. CDR3 sequence: CASAGTPYGYTF. As DNA, the CDR3 is TGTGCCTCGGCAGGGACACCCTATGGCTACACCTTC.

The chain recombines TRBV20-1 with TRBJ1-5; D not certain. V shed 4 bases and J shed 2 bases, with 15 bases lying between them. The CDR3 extends over 15 amino acids. The germline V gene encodes CDR1 DFQATT and CDR2 SNEGSKA (reference sequence). CDR3 residues: CSANSGGHGNQPQHF. As DNA, the CDR3 is TGCAGTGCTAACTCAGGTGGTCACGGCAATCAGCCCCAGCATTTT.

The V call is TRBV6-2 or TRBV6-3, the J call TRBJ1-1, with D maybe TRBD1 (6 bases). The CDR3 length is 15 residues. The V end was cut by 2 bases, the J end by 0 bases, with 10 bases between. Germline CDR1 is MNHEY and CDR2 is SVGEGT. The CDR3: CASSYPGTLNTEAFF. The CDR3 coding sequence is TGTGCCAGCAGTTACCCGGGGACATTGAACACTGAAGCTTTCTTT.

This clonotype was observed a handful of times. This chain links TRBV15 with TRBJ1-2; 7 bases align to TRBD1. With 0 bases clipped from V and 5 bases from J, the junction kept 6 bases outside the gene matches. This CDR3 contains 15 residues. The germline V gene has CDR1 LNHNV and CDR2 YYDKDF (reference sequence). Here the CDR3 DNA reads TGTGCCACCAGCAGAGATCGGGGGACAGAATATGGCTACACCTTC. This encodes CATSRDRGTEYGYTF.

The rearrangement joins TRBV7-8 to TRBJ2-5; D is unresolved. The ends were cut back, 0 bases at V and 5 bases at J, with 4 bases in the middle. From germline, CDR1 is SGHVS and CDR2 FQNEAQ. CDR3 size: 12 residues. This CDR3 reads CASSLAAETQYF. The CDR3 DNA reads TGTGCCAGCAGCTTAGCAGCCGAGACCCAGTACTTC.

The J gene is TRBJ1-1, the V gene TRBV12-3 or TRBV12-4; no firm D call. The V end lost 5 bases, the J end lost 1 base, and 11 bases lay between the germline ends. The length of the CDR3 is 14 residues. The CDR3 here is CASSPGLRNTEAFF. DNA of the CDR3: TGTGCCAGCAGTCCCGGACTGAGGAACACTGAAGCTTTCTTT.

The V and J genes are TRBV15 and TRBJ1-4, with D unresolved. Trimming shortened V by 8 bases and J by 3 bases, and 16 bases separated the two germline ends. There are 15 residues in the CDR3. CDR1 and CDR2 (germline): LNHNV, YYDKDF (reference sequence). CDR3 nucleotides: TGTGCCACCTCGGACCGGAGTCGGGCTAATGAAAAACTGTTTTTT. Protein product: CATSDRSRANEKLFF.

The chain recombines TRBV11-3 with TRBJ2-1; 8 bases match TRBD1. From germline, CDR1 is SGHNT and CDR2 YENEEA. The J segment lost 2 bases and the V segment lost 1 base, leaving 1 base of the junction unmatched. The CDR3 has 15 amino acids. The CDR3 sequence is CASSLGRGPYNEQFF. In nucleotides, the CDR3 is TGTGCCAGCAGCTTAGGCAGGGGGCCCTACAATGAGCAGTTCTTC.

This clonotype was seen only a few times. V is TRBV6-5 and J is TRBJ1-6; D unclear. With 5 bases removed from V and 6 bases from J, the gap between germline ends came to 11 bases. This CDR3 comprises 14 residues. Germline V lookup: CDR1 MNHEY, CDR2 SVGAGI. CDR3 bases: TGTGCCAGCAGTCTGAGCGGGGTTAATTCACCCCTCCACTTT. Protein product: CASSLSGVNSPLHF.